The 26 T cell receptor beta chains below all came from one sample that was sequenced in a study of blood T cell repertoires in COVID-19. The assay was immunoSEQ multiplex PCR, and TCRdb's table has in-frame clones only and misses some. The sample has roughly 360,000 clones; 80% to 90% are singletons. Sequenced sample: PBMCs or T cells enriched from blood (not recorded which). All receptors come from a man aged 30 to 39 who had recovered from COVID-19.

This chain links TRBV4-1 with TRBJ2-1; 11 positions match TRBD1. Germline values: CDR1 MGHRA, CDR2 YSYEKL. Unmatched junction bases numbered 11, after V lost 3 bases and J lost 4 bases. The CDR3 contains 18 residues. The CDR3 DNA is TGCGCCAGCAGCCAGTATCCGGGACAGGGGGACCTATACAATGAGCAGTTCTTC. Amino acids: CASSQYPGQGDLYNEQFF.

The rearrangement links TRBV4-1 to TRBJ1-2; 9 bases are shared with TRBD1. The germline V gene encodes CDR1 MGHRA and CDR2 YSYEKL. Germline trimming cut 1 base from V and 8 bases from J; bases unmatched to any gene: 5. The CDR3 has 14 amino acids. The CDR3 loop reads CASSQAGTGNGYTF. CDR3 nucleotide sequence: TGCGCCAGCAGCCAAGCCGGGACAGGGAACGGCTACACCTTC.

The chain has TRBV7-6 and TRBJ1-3, with 7 bases lining up with TRBD1. The CDR3 contains 15 residues. Per germline, CDR1 SGHVS and CDR2 FNYEAQ. V dropped 6 bases and J dropped 3; count of bases not matched to a gene: 8. CDR3 sequence reads: CASSPDRAGGNTIYF. The CDR3 DNA is TGTGCCAGCAGTCCTGACAGGGCGGGTGGAAACACCATATATTTT. The full variable domain, completed using reference TRBV7-6 and TRBJ1-3, is GAGVSQSPRYKVTKRGQDVALRCDPISGHVSLYWYRQALGQGPEFLTYFNYEAQQDKSGLPNDRFSAERPEGSISTLTIQRTEQRDSAMYRCASSPDRAGGNTIYFGEGSWLTVV.

The chain combines TRBV24-1 with TRBJ2-1; 9 positions match TRBD2. The CDR3 runs to 16 residues. The V gene end was trimmed by 4 bases and the J gene end by 10 bases; junction bases not matched to a gene: 13. Looked up from germline, CDR1 is KGHDR and CDR2 is SFDVKD. CDR3 DNA: TGTGCCACCAGTGAAACCGGGACTAGCCAAAGGGGGGAGCAGTTCTTC. Translating it yields CATSETGTSQRGEQFF.

This chain links TRBV10-1 with TRBJ2-2, with D perhaps assigned TRBD1 or TRBD2 (5 bases each). In germline, CDR1 is WNHNN, CDR2 SYGVQD (reference sequence). The V end lost 6 bases, the J end lost 1 base, and 12 bases lay between the germline ends. The CDR3 sequence is 15 residues long. DNA of the CDR3: TGCGCCAGCAGGGAGACTACAGGGAACACCGGGGAGCTGTTTTTT. The encoded protein is CASRETTGNTGELFF.

This sequence joins TRBV20-1 and TRBJ1-2; 7 nucleotides align to TRBD1. CDR3 size: 14 residues. Germline V gene lookup returns CDR1 DFQATT and CDR2 SNEGSKA (reference sequence). The junction had 9 bases not matched to a gene; V was cut back by 3 bases and J by 5 bases. This chain's CDR3 is CSASRDSNSYGYTF. The DNA for the CDR3 is TGCAGTGCTAGTAGGGACAGCAATTCGTATGGCTACACCTTC.

This rearrangement joins TRBV5-4 to TRBJ2-5; no clear D. Per the germline V gene, CDR1 is SGHNT and CDR2 is YYREEE (reference sequence). The CDR3 is 13 amino acids. Trimming removed 4 bases at V and 0 bases at J, with 7 bases between. DNA of the CDR3: TGTGCCAGCAGCACCCGGGACCAAGAGACCCAGTACTTC. This codes for CASSTRDQETQYF.

The V gene is TRBV3-1 (or the pseudogene TRBV3-2), the J gene TRBJ2-3; 9 bases align to TRBD1. V shed 6 bases and J 4 bases; nucleotides not matched to a gene: 14. In germline, CDR1 is LGHDT, CDR2 YNNKEL (reference sequence). The CDR3 loop spans 17 amino acids. The CDR3 coding sequence is TGTGCCAGCAGGGGGCTTACAGGGGGCGATCTTCCAGATACGCAGTATTTT. Residues: CASRGLTGGDLPDTQYF.

The chain joins TRBV6-1 to TRBJ1-6, with D unclear. V shed 3 bases and J shed 9 bases, with 3 bases lying between them. This CDR3 has 11 amino acids. CDR1 MNHNS and CDR2 SASEGT come from the germline V gene. CDR3 residues: CASSDSSPLHF. The CDR3 DNA is TGTGCCAGCAGTGATAGTTCACCCCTCCACTTT.

The chain carries TRBV30 and TRBJ2-2; TRBD2 aligns across 7 bases. The CDR3 has 16 amino acids. Germline V CDR1 and CDR2: GTSNPN, SVGIG (reference sequence). V trimming: 3 bases; J trimming: 3 bases; junction bases outside the gene matches: 10. The CDR3 protein is CAWSPGTGGHTGELFF. The CDR3 DNA sequence: TGTGCCTGGAGCCCTGGGACGGGGGGTCACACCGGGGAGCTGTTTTTT.

The chain combines TRBV11-2 with TRBJ2-6; no reliable D call. The CDR3 has 16 amino acids. Germline lookup yields CDR1 SGHAT and CDR2 FQNNGV. The V end was cut by 3 bases, the J end by 0 bases, with 9 bases between. The CDR3 DNA is TGTGCCAGCAGCTTCGGTAGGAGCTCTGGGGCCAACGTCCTGACTTTC. Amino acid sequence: CASSFGRSSGANVLTF.

The gene calls are TRBV30 and TRBJ2-7, with TRBD1 identical over 10 bases. Germline trimming cut 3 bases from V and 2 bases from J; bases unmatched to any gene: 4. CDR3 size: 14 residues. The V gene's germline CDR1 is GTSNPN and CDR2 SVGIG (reference sequence). The CDR3 region has the DNA TGTGCCTGGAGCGCGGGACAGGGGACCTACGAGCAGTACTTC. Encoded protein: CAWSAGQGTYEQYF.

The chain carries TRBV10-3 and TRBJ2-2, with 10 bases fitting TRBD1. V gave up 10 bases and J gave up 6 bases; unmatched junction bases: 8. CDR3 length: 14 residues. The germline V gene has CDR1 ENHRY and CDR2 SYGVKD. Written as DNA, the CDR3 is TGTGCCAGCAAAGACAGGGGGCCTTCCGGGGAGCTGTTTTTT. Translated: CASKDRGPSGELFF.

J is TRBJ1-1 and V is TRBV19; D is possibly TRBD1 (6 bases). Trimming left V 7 bases short and J 6 bases short, with 27 bases between. This CDR3 spans 17 amino acids. Germline assignment: CDR1 LNHDA and CDR2 SQIVND (reference sequence). The chain's CDR3 is CASTPYGQGSKGAEAFF. CDR3 nucleotides: TGTGCCAGTACCCCTTATGGGCAGGGGAGTAAGGGAGCTGAAGCTTTCTTT.

The chain employs TRBV5-5 and TRBJ2-3; D remains unclear. Trimming took 5 bases from V and 2 from J, leaving 12 bases between them. The CDR3 has 14 amino acids. The germline V gene encodes CDR1 SGHKS and CDR2 YYEKEE (reference sequence). The CDR3 bases are TGTGCCAGCAGTCCCGGGTCCATCACAGATACGCAGTATTTT. Translation gives CASSPGSITDTQYF.

The V and J genes are TRBV7-2 and TRBJ1-4; D may be TRBD1 (6 bases). Germline CDR1 reads SGHTA; CDR2 reads FQGNSA. The CDR3 contains 15 residues. Trimming removed 0 bases from V and 8 bases from J, with 13 bases in between. CDR3 sequence (DNA): TGTGCCAGCAGCTTAGCAGGGGGAACTTGGGAAAAACTGTTTTTT. This gives the protein CASSLAGGTWEKLFF. Full variable domain (remainder filled in from reference TRBV7-2 and TRBJ1-4): GAGVSQSPSNKVTEKGKDVELRCDPISGHTALYWYRQSLGQGLEFLIYFQGNSAPDKSGLPSDRFSAERTGGSVSTLTIQRTQQEDSAVYLCASSLAGGTWEKLFFGSGTQLSVL.

This chain connects TRBV27 to TRBJ2-7, with D possibly matching TRBD2 (6 bases). Germline V CDR1 and CDR2: MNHEY, SMNVEV (reference sequence). Trimming took off 5 bases at V and 4 bases at J, with 18 bases between the two ends. The CDR3 extends over 15 amino acids. CDR3 in amino acids: CASSVPVGGAYEQYF. The CDR3 region has the DNA TGTGCCAGCAGTGTTCCGGTGGGCGGGGCGTACGAGCAGTACTTC.

This chain joins TRBV14 and TRBJ1-1, with TRBD1 identical over 11 bases. The germline V gene encodes CDR1 SGHDN and CDR2 FVKESK. The CDR3 extends over 15 amino acids. J lost 3 bases, V lost 3 bases, and 3 bases had no gene match. CDR3 region: CASSQWTGGHTEAFF. Here the CDR3 DNA reads TGTGCCAGCAGCCAGTGGACAGGGGGCCACACTGAAGCTTTCTTT.

The chain recombines TRBV5-5 with TRBJ2-7; a weak D match, TRBD1 (5 bases). The CDR3 has 14 amino acids. CDR1 is SGHKS, CDR2 YYEKEE, per germline (reference sequence). With 0 bases removed from V and 2 bases from J, the gap between germline ends came to 9 bases. The CDR3 DNA reads TGTGCCAGCAGCTTGGGTTTGGGGCCCTACGAGCAGTACTTC. It yields the protein CASSLGLGPYEQYF.

This chain joins TRBV24-1 and TRBJ1-5; the D is unclear. V shed 5 bases and J shed 3 bases, with 10 bases lying between them. The germline gives CDR1 KGHDR, CDR2 SFDVKD. This CDR3 contains 14 residues. The CDR3 here is CATSGGGYNQPQHF. DNA for the CDR3: TGTGCCACCAGTGGCGGCGGATACAATCAGCCCCAGCATTTT.

The chain carries TRBV24-1 and TRBJ1-5; 10 bases map to TRBD1. The CDR3 extends over 18 amino acids. Losses at the gene ends were 4 bases for V and 3 bases for J; bases not matched to a gene: 11. The germline V gene encodes CDR1 KGHDR and CDR2 SFDVKD. CDR3 protein: CATSEPSRGQGNNQPQHF. The CDR3 DNA is TGTGCCACCAGTGAGCCTTCGAGGGGACAGGGGAACAATCAGCCCCAGCATTTT.

The chain links TRBV11-2 to TRBJ2-3, with 8 bases matching TRBD1. The CDR3 loop spans 18 amino acids. CDR1 is SGHAT, CDR2 FQNNGV, per germline. V was clipped by 5 bases and J by 2 bases; unmatched bases: 15. CDR3 loop: CASSPLFGQGGYTDTQYF. The CDR3 DNA reads TGTGCCAGCAGCCCCCTTTTCGGACAGGGTGGGTACACAGATACGCAGTATTTT.

This chain links TRBV7-2 with TRBJ1-5, with D unclear. V was trimmed by 5 bases and J by 0 bases, leaving 11 bases between them. Germline CDR1 SGHTA, CDR2 FQGNSA. The CDR3 runs 15 residues. The CDR3 nucleotides are TGTGCCAGCAGCGTAGGGTCAGGTAGCAATCAGCCCCAGCATTTT. Its translation: CASSVGSGSNQPQHF.

This chain links TRBV2 with TRBJ2-7, with a possible D match to TRBD1 (6 bases). This CDR3 is built from 15 residues. CDR1 and CDR2 (germline): SNHLY, FYNNEI. V lost 3 bases to trimming and J lost 4 bases, with 16 bases between them. CDR3 amino acids: CASSETGTSTYEQYF. CDR3 DNA sequence: TGTGCCAGCAGTGAGACCGGGACAAGTACTTACGAGCAGTACTTC.

This clone was counted only a few times. The chain couples TRBV5-5 to TRBJ2-2, with 8 positions matching TRBD2. This CDR3 region has 15 residues. With 4 bases clipped from V and 9 bases from J, the junction kept 11 bases outside the gene matches. Germline lookup yields CDR1 SGHKS and CDR2 YYEKEE (reference sequence). CDR3 region: CASSPTGGASRELFF. The CDR3 region has the DNA TGTGCCAGCAGCCCTACCGGGGGGGCCAGTAGGGAGCTGTTTTTT.

This chain connects TRBV29-1 to TRBJ1-2; D perhaps matches TRBD1 (6 bases). Trimming left V 7 bases short and J 7 bases short, with 28 bases between. Germline values: CDR1 SQVTM, CDR2 ANQGSEA. There are 16 residues in the CDR3. The CDR3 region has the DNA TGCAGCGCCTACCCCCCGCGGGGGCCATCTGGACGTGGCTACACCTTC. Translation: CSAYPPRGPSGRGYTF.